Here is one T cell receptor (beta chain) with its context. Its antigen is unknown. Base qualities are not recorded, but no much larger clone differs from it by a single base. The sample is drawn from a study of blood T cell repertoires in COVID-19 (dated by TCRdb to the early 2020s). About the full investigation: Samples from collaborators originated in the United States, Italy and Spain and spanned both the acute and convalescent phases of COVID-19. The material from the prospective study consisted of cDNA or gDNA derived from T cells, B-cell-depleted T cells, or PBMCs. Subjects who had been exposed to COVID-19, were actively infected with it, or had recovered from it provided the deeply sampled blood TCRbeta repertoires that made up the dataset. A freely available public database, intended as a resource for researchers studying the immune response to SARS-CoV-2, is where the repertoires were released. The samples were drawn from the first 160 participants of the ongoing ImmuneRACE study and from more than 1,000 subjects provided by 6 global collaborators. Nearly every sample came with metadata listing a de-identified subject ID, COVID-19 status, age in years and sex. Where HLA class I and class II types were available, the types were taken from metadata supplied by the sample provider, not from assay-based typing. Results and caveats for the whole study, not just this receptor: The quantity of clinical and demographic metadata differed by source and by participant and was supplied without curation.

Trimming takes 2 bases from V and 11 bases from J, and the germline ends sit 14 bases apart. For CDR1 and CDR2, the germline V gene lists SGHDT and YYEEEE. Including the terminal cysteine and phenylalanine, the CDR3 comprises 13 residues. Left in the record is the CDR3 DNA by itself, 39 bases read in frame from the first base. Each collaborating institution followed its own protocols to collect whole blood in K2EDTA tubes. Collaborator samples were shipped for TCRbeta analysis as frozen whole blood, isolated PBMCs, or DNA extracted from either sample type. TCRbeta CDR3 regions were amplified from genomic DNA by means of the immunoSEQ Assay, a bias-controlled multiplex PCR. The original pipeline was this. The number of nucleated cells in each sample was estimated by amplification of reference gene primers within the assay. To quantify the absolute abundance of each unique TCRbeta CDR3 rearrangement, sequence reads were collapsed and filtered. For each sample, productive Simpson clonality was calculated by taking the square root of Simpson's diversity index across productive rearrangements. What TCRdb holds here is the immuneACCESS table cut down to in-frame rearrangements. Part of the clones is not present; checked against another copy, under half of the missing clones reflect an unresolved V gene, and the others are unexplained. V and J calls and clone size are as listed in that table; D and trimming were resolved from the DNA. This sample is represented by fewer than 200,000 clones; about 88% of them were singletons. The ten largest clones add up to about a quarter of the sample.

The clonotype comes from a man aged 60 to 69 with acute or convalescent COVID-19. The chain links TRBV5-6 with TRBJ1-5, with TRBD1 perhaps the D gene, on 6 matching bases. Sequences were obtained from peripheral blood. The CDR3 in this case is CASSFIGAGAQHF. The bases are TGTGCCAGCAGCTTTATAGGAGCAGGGGCCCAGCATTTT.